These 17 T cell receptor beta chains originate from one sample sequenced in a study of blood T cell repertoires in COVID-19. TCRdb keeps only in-frame clones here, not all; method: immunoSEQ multiplex PCR. The sample contains under 250,000 clones, about 84% of which appear only once. The material sequenced was PBMCs or T cells enriched from blood (not recorded which). The receptors were sampled from a man aged 55 to 70 who had recovered from COVID-19.

The chain recombines TRBV5-1 with TRBJ1-2, with a tentative D call TRBD1 (5 bases). Germline V gene sequence: CDR1 SGHRS, CDR2 YFSETQ. Trimming left V 3 bases short and J 6 bases short, with 9 bases between. The CDR3 spans 12 residues. In nucleotides, the CDR3 is TGCGCCAGCAGCTGGCAGGGCGATGGCTACACCTTC. As protein: CASSWQGDGYTF.

This clone was counted a few times. V is TRBV12-3 or TRBV12-4 and J is TRBJ1-4; D not resolved. The CDR3 consists of 13 residues. Trimming pared 2 bases from V and 7 bases from J, leaving 8 bases between. The CDR3 protein is CASSLQAGEKLFF. Written as DNA, the CDR3 is TGTGCCAGCAGTTTACAGGCAGGTGAAAAACTGTTTTTT.

This clone has only a few counts. The chain has TRBV30 and TRBJ1-6; D possibly corresponds to TRBD1 (6 bases). Germline V gives CDR1 GTSNPN, CDR2 SVGIG (reference sequence). Trimming took off 2 bases at V and 0 bases at J, with 17 bases between the two ends. The CDR3 spans 18 residues. The CDR3 DNA follows: TGTGCCTGGAGTCAAGGGGGACACCCGAGCTCCTATAATTCACCCCTCCACTTT. Protein product: CAWSQGGHPSSYNSPLHF.

This chain links TRBV19 with TRBJ1-1; the D is unclear. The CDR3 contains 14 residues. Trimming left V 1 base short and J 4 bases short, with 10 bases between. Germline loops: CDR1 LNHDA, CDR2 SQIVND (reference sequence). CDR3 sequence: CASSIASRFTEAFF. For the CDR3, the DNA is TGTGCCAGTAGTATAGCGTCACGGTTCACTGAAGCTTTCTTT.

The V call is TRBV4-3, the J call TRBJ2-1, with D uncertain. Trimming removed 0 bases from V and 7 bases from J, with 13 bases in between. Germline values: CDR1 LGHNA, CDR2 YSLEER. This CDR3 spans 15 amino acids. CDR3 protein: CASSQDWPRINEQFF. In DNA, the CDR3 is TGCGCCAGCAGCCAAGATTGGCCCAGGATTAATGAGCAGTTCTTC.

This clone was found a few times. The chain combines TRBV29-1 with TRBJ1-2; TRBD1 aligns across 10 bases. The CDR3 has 15 amino acids. Per germline, CDR1 SQVTM and CDR2 ANQGSEA. V trimming: 6 bases; J trimming: 4 bases; junction bases outside the gene matches: 11. The CDR3 DNA reads TGCAGCGTCGTTGGACAGGGGGACCAACCCTATGGCTACACCTTC. Encoded protein: CSVVGQGDQPYGYTF.

The V call is TRBV5-1, the J call TRBJ1-1, with D unresolved. The CDR3 is 14 residues long. Looked up from germline, CDR1 is SGHRS and CDR2 is YFSETQ. Between the trimmed V and J ends, which lost 5 bases and 4 bases, there was a span of 15 bases. The CDR3 reads CASRREVVGTEAFF. CDR3 DNA: TGCGCCAGCAGACGGGAGGTAGTGGGCACTGAAGCTTTCTTT.

Note on this clone: Additional DNA sequences in this sample encode the identical CDR3. The J gene is TRBJ1-1, the V gene TRBV18; D unresolved. Per the germline V gene, CDR1 is KGHSH and CDR2 is LQKENI. The CDR3 loop spans 13 amino acids. V shed 3 bases and J shed 3 bases, with 8 bases lying between them. The CDR3 is CASSPTRDTEAFF. CDR3 DNA: TGTGCCAGCTCACCCACTCGGGACACTGAAGCTTTCTTT.

In DNA form, the CDR3 reads TGTGCCAGCACCTTTGGACAGGGCCACCAAGAGACCCAGTACTTC. This codes for CASTFGQGHQETQYF. This sequence joins TRBV5-6 and TRBJ2-5; the match to TRBD1 covers 8 bases. CDR1 is SGHDT, CDR2 YYEEEE, per germline. The CDR3 contains 15 residues. Trimming took 6 bases from V and 0 from J; bases not matched to a gene: 7. Together with reference TRBV5-6 and TRBJ2-5, the CDR3 gives the full variable domain: DAGVTQSPTHLIKTRGQQVTLRCSPKSGHDTVSWYQQALGQGPQFIFQYYEEEERQRGNFPDRFSGHQFPNYSSELNVNALLLGDSALYLCASTFGQGHQETQYFGPGTRLLVL.

This clone has just one count. The V and J genes are TRBV6-6 and TRBJ2-7; maybe TRBD1 (5 bases). Looked up from germline, CDR1 is MNHNY and CDR2 is SVGAGI (reference sequence). The CDR3 runs 12 residues. Trimming cost V 6 bases and J 4 bases, with 10 bases left between them. As DNA, the CDR3 is TGTGCCAGCAGCCCGACAGCATACGAGCAGTACTTC. Encoded protein: CASSPTAYEQYF.

The J gene is TRBJ2-5, the V gene TRBV5-1, with TRBD2 identical over 9 bases. J gave up 4 bases and V 2 bases, and 3 bases lay outside the gene matches. The germline V gene has CDR1 SGHRS and CDR2 YFSETQ. The length of the CDR3 is 14 residues. This CDR3 reads CASSFLAGRETQYF. As DNA, the CDR3 is TGCGCCAGCAGCTTCCTAGCGGGGCGAGAGACCCAGTACTTC.

The chain couples TRBV2 to TRBJ1-6; 7 bases match TRBD1. The germline CDR1 and CDR2 sequences are SNHLY and FYNNEI. The CDR3 length is 15 residues. The V segment lost 4 bases and the J segment 7 bases; nucleotides outside the gene matches: 7. This CDR3 reads CASSVGDRDNSPLHF. The CDR3 DNA sequence: TGTGCCAGCAGTGTCGGAGACAGGGACAATTCACCCCTCCACTTT.

This chain links TRBV11-2 with TRBJ2-7; TRBD1 matches 10 bases. Losses at the gene ends were 8 bases for V and 0 bases for J; bases not matched to a gene: 4. The CDR3 is 14 amino acids. Germline V gene data show CDR1 as SGHAT and CDR2 as FQNNGV. The CDR3 DNA follows: TGTGCCAGCGGCGGACAGGGGGTCTCCTACGAGCAGTACTTC. This sequence encodes CASGGQGVSYEQYF.

The chain has TRBV5-8 and TRBJ2-2; 7 bases fit TRBD1. There are 14 residues in the CDR3. The germline V gene has CDR1 SGHTS and CDR2 YDEGEE. Trimming took 3 bases from V and 6 from J; bases not matched to a gene: 5. The CDR3 DNA reads TGTGCCAGCAGCTCTTACGGGACAGCCGGGGAGCTGTTTTTT. Amino acid sequence: CASSSYGTAGELFF.

The chain links TRBV2 to TRBJ2-3; 7 positions agree with TRBD1. The germline V gene encodes CDR1 SNHLY and CDR2 FYNNEI. This CDR3 region has 13 residues. V was clipped by 5 bases and J by 8 bases; unmatched bases: 7. The CDR3 region is CASSLDRAGTQYF. In DNA, the CDR3 is TGTGCCAGCAGTCTTGACAGGGCGGGTACGCAGTATTTT.

This clone occurred a few times. One end of the junction fails to match germline, which may point to a read error. The CDR3 spells CASSLAQGDEAFF. The DNA of the CDR3 is TGTGCTAGCAGCTTAGCCCAGGGGGATGAAGCTTTCTTT. The chain uses TRBV7-7 and TRBJ1-1; 7 bases fit TRBD1. The CDR3 has 13 residues. Germline V gene sequence: CDR1 SSHAT, CDR2 FNYEAQ (reference sequence).

The chain is built from TRBV3-1 (or the pseudogene TRBV3-2) and TRBJ1-2; maybe TRBD1 (6 bases). Germline V CDR1 and CDR2: LGHDT, YNNKEL (reference sequence). There are 12 residues in the CDR3. V was shortened by 2 bases and J by 7 bases, with 8 bases between the two germline ends. The CDR3 region is CASSQNRAGYTF. CDR3 nucleotide sequence: TGTGCCAGCAGCCAAAACAGGGCTGGCTACACCTTC.